The sequence of this T cell receptor (beta chain) was determined in a study of OX40 agonist ivuxolimab in advanced cancers. Across the whole study: Ivuxolimab, an agonistic anti-OX40 (CD134) antibody, was given to patients. Findings and caveats of the study: Doses of 0.1 to 3.0 mg/kg were accompanied by clonal expansion of CD4+ and CD8+ blood T cells by week 6.

In the case of this clone: Its antigen remains unidentified.

TCRdb's table, derived via immunoSEQ multiplex PCR, lists solely in-frame clones and lacks some. This table holds tens of thousands of clones, more than 80% found once. Trimming stripped 0 bases from V and 11 bases from J, with 16 bases between. The CDR3 loop spans 14 amino acids. CDR1 is SGHRS and CDR2 is YFSETQ in the germline V gene. This clonotype was sampled from an adult with an advanced solid tumor such as melanoma, head and neck, liver or kidney cancer. The chain links TRBV5-1 to TRBJ2-3; no definite D call. Sequenced material: CD4+ or CD8+ T cells sorted from blood, taken in a trial of the OX40 agonist ivuxolimab. In nucleotides, the CDR3 is TGCGCCAGCAGCTTGGGGACCAACGCTCGTCAGCAGTATTTT. Residues: CASSLGTNARQQYF.